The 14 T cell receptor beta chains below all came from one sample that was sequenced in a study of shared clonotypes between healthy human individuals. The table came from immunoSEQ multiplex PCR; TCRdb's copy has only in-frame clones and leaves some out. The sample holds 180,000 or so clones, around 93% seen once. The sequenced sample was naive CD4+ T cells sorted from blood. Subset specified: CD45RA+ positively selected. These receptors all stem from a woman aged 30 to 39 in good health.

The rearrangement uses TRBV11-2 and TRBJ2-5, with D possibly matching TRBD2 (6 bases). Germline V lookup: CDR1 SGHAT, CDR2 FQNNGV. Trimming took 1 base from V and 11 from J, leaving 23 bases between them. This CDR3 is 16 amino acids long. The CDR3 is CASSLGVGGTSREQYF. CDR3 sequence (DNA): TGTGCCAGCAGCTTAGGGGTGGGAGGCACATCCCGGGAGCAGTACTTC.

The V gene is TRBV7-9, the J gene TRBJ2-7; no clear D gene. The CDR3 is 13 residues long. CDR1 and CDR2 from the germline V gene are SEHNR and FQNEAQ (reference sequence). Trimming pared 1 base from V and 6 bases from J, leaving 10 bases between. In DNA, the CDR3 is TGTGCCAGCAGCTTAGAACCCTACGGCGAGCAGTACTTC. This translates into CASSLEPYGEQYF. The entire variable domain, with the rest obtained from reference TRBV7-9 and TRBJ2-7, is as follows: DTGVSQNPRHKITKRGQNVTFRCDPISEHNRLYWYRQTLGQGPEFLTYFQNEAQLEKSRLLSDRFSAERPKGSFSTLEIQRTEQGDSAMYLCASSLEPYGEQYFGPGTRLTVT.

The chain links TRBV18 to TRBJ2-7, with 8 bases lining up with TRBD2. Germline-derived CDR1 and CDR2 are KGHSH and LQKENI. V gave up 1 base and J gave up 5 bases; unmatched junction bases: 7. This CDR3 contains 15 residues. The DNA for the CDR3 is TGTGCCAGCTCACCACGGAACGGGAGGGCCAACGAGCAGTACTTC. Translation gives CASSPRNGRANEQYF. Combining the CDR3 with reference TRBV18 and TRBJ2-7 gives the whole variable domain NAGVMQNPRHLVRRRGQEARLRCSPMKGHSHVYWYRQLPEEGLKFMVYLQKENIIDESGMPKERFSAEFPKEGPSILRIQQVVRGDSAAYFCASSPRNGRANEQYFGPGTRLTVT.

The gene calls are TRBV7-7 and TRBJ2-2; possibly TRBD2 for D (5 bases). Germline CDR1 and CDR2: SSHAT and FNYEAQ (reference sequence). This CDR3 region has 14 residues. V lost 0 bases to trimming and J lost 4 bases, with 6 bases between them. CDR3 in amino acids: CASSLAAGTGELFF. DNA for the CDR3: TGTGCCAGCAGCTTAGCGGCGGGCACCGGGGAGCTGTTTTTT.

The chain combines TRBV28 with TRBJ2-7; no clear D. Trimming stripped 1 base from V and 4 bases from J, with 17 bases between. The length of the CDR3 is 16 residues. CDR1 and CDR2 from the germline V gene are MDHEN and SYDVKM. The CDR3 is CASSLSDSLIGYEQYF. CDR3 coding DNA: TGTGCCAGCAGTTTATCCGACTCCCTGATTGGGTACGAGCAGTACTTC.

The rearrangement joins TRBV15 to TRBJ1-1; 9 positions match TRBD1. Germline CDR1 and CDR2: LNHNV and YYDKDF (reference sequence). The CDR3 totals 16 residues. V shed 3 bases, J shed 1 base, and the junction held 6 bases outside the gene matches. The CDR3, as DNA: TGTGCCACCAGCAGTAACAGGGGGCGCGGGAACACTGAAGCTTTCTTT. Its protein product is CATSSNRGRGNTEAFF.

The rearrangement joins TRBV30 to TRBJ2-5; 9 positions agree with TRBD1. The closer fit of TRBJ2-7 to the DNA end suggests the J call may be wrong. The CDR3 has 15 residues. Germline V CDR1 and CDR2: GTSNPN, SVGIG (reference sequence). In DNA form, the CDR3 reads TGTGCCTGGAGTGCTAAACCGGGACAGGGCTACGAGCAGTACTTC. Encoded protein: CAWSAKPGQGYEQYF.

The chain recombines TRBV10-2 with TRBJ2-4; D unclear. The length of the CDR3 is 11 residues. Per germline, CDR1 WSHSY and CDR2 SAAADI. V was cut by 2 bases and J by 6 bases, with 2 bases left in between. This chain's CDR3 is CASSEVNIQYF. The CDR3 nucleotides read TGCGCCAGCAGTGAGGTAAACATTCAGTACTTC.

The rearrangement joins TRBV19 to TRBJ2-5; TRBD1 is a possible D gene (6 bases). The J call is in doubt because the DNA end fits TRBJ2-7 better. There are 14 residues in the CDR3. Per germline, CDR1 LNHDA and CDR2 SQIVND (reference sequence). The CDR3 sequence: CASSIGGLTYEQYF. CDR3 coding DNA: TGTGCCAGTAGTATAGGGGGGCTTACCTACGAGCAGTACTTC.

The CDR3 bases are TGTGCCAGCAGCCGTTTTGGACAGTCCGAGCAGTACTTC. Translated, it gives CASSRFGQSEQYF. J is TRBJ2-7 and V is TRBV7-7; weak D call: TRBD1 (6 bases). With 5 bases removed from V and 6 bases from J, the gap between germline ends came to 14 bases. The CDR3 consists of 13 residues. Germline values: CDR1 SSHAT, CDR2 FNYEAQ (reference sequence).

The CDR3 DNA reads TGTGCCAGCAGCTTGGGCAGGAGCAATCAGCCCCAGCATTTT. Protein: CASSLGRSNQPQHF. The chain is built from TRBV7-2 and TRBJ1-5; D not certain. CDR3 length: 14 residues. CDR1 is SGHTA, CDR2 FQGNSA, per germline. Deletions cut 3 bases from V and 1 base from J, with 7 bases between.

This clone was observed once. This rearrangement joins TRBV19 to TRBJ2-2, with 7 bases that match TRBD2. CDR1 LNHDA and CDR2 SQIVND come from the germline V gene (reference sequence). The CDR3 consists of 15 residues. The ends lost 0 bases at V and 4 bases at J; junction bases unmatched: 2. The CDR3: CASSIDGRFTGELFF. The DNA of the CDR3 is TGTGCCAGTAGTATAGACGGGAGGTTCACCGGGGAGCTGTTTTTT.

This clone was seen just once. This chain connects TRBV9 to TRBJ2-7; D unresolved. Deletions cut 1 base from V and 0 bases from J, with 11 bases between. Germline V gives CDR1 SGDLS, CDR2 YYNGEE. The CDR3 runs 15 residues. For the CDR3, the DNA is TGTGCCAGCAGCGTAACCTCGGACGGCTCCTACGAGCAGTACTTC. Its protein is CASSVTSDGSYEQYF.

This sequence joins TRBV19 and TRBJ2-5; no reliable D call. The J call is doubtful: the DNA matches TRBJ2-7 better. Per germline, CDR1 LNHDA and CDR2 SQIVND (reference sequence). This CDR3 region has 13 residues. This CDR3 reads CASSSFVAYEQYF. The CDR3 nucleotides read TGTGCCAGTAGTTCCTTTGTCGCCTACGAGCAGTACTTC.